This T cell receptor beta chain came from a study of cytomegalovirus exposure and HLA in healthy donors. Study-level points and caveats: Common viral pathogens seemed, in a later analysis, to connect with several of the most significant clusters.

This clone was seen only a few times. Its specificity is not known. The same CDR3 can be traced to other DNA sequences in this sample. Primers included in the PCR were 60 Vbeta and 13 Jbeta primers. TCRdb keeps only in-frame clones here, not all; method: immunoSEQ multiplex PCR. This table has approximately 190,000 clones, around four fifths appearing once. Germline V CDR1 and CDR2: MNHNS, SASEGT. Between the trimmed V and J ends, which lost 9 bases and 4 bases, there was a span of 6 bases. The CDR3 runs to 11 residues. V and J are TRBV6-1 and TRBJ2-2; D may be TRBD1 (5 bases). Sequenced input: PBMCs. This clonotype was obtained from a woman aged 18-29 years in good health and CMV-seronegative. The CDR3 loop reads CASTGTGELFF. The CDR3 region has the DNA TGTGCCAGTACAGGCACCGGGGAGCTGTTTTTT.